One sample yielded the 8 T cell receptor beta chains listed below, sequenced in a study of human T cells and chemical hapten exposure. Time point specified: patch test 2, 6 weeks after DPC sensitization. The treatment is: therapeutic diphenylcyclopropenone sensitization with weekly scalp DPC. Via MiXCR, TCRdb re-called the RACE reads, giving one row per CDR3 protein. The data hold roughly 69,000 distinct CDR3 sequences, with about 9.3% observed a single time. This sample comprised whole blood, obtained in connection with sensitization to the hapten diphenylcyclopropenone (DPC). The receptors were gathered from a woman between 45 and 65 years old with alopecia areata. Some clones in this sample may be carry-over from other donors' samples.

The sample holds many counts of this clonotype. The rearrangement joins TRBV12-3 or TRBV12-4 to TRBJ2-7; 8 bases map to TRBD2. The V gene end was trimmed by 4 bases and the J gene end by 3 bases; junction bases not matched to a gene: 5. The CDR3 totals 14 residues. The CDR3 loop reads CASSSKGTSYEQYF. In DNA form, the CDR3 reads TGTGCCAGCAGTTCCAAAGGGACTAGCTACGAGCAGTACTTC.

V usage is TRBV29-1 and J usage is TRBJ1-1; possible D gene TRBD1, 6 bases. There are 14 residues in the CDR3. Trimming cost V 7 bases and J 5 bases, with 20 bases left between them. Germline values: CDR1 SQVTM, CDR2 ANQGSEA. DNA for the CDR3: TGCAGCGCCCGATTCCGGGGGCGCGAGACTGAAGCTTTCTTT. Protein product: CSARFRGRETEAFF.

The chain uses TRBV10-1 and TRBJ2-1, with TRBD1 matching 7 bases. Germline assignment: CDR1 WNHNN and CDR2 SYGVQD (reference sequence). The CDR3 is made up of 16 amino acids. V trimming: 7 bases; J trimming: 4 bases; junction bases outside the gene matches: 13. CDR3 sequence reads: CASTFDPGGRYNEQFF. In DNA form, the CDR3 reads TGCGCCAGCACCTTTGACCCAGGGGGTAGATACAATGAGCAGTTCTTC.

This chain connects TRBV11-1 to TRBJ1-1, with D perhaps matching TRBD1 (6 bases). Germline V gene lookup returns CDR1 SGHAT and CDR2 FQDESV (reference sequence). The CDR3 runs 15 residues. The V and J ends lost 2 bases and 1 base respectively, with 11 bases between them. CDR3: CASSLRGKGNTEAFF. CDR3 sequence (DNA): TGTGCCAGCAGCTTAAGGGGGAAGGGGAACACTGAAGCTTTCTTT.

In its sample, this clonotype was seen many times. The CDR3 loop reads CASSQFRLVYNEQFF. The CDR3 nucleotides read TGCGCCAGCAGCCAATTTCGACTAGTCTACAATGAGCAGTTCTTC. The V gene is TRBV4-1, the J gene TRBJ2-1; the D gene is possibly TRBD2 (6 bases). From germline, CDR1 is MGHRA and CDR2 YSYEKL. The V gene lost 2 bases and the J gene lost 3 bases, with 11 bases spanning the gap. The CDR3 has 15 residues.

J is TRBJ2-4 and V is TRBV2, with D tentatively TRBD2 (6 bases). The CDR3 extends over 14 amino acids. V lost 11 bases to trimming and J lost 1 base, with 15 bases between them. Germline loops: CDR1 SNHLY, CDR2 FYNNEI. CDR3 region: CARGDRAAKNIQYF. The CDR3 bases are TGTGCCCGCGGGGATAGGGCCGCCAAAAACATTCAGTACTTC. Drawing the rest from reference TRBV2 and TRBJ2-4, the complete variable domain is EPEVTQTPSHQVTQMGQEVILRCVPISNHLYFYWYRQILGQKVEFLVSFYNNEISEKSEIFDDQFSVERPDGSNFTLKIRSTKLEDSAMYFCARGDRAAKNIQYFGAGTRLSVL.

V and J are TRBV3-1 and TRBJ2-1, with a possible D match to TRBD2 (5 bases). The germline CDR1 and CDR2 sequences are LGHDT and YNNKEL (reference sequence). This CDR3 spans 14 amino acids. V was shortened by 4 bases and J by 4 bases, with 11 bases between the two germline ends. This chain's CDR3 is CASSRRSEYNEQFF. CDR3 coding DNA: TGTGCCAGCAGCCGGAGGTCGGAATACAATGAGCAGTTCTTC.

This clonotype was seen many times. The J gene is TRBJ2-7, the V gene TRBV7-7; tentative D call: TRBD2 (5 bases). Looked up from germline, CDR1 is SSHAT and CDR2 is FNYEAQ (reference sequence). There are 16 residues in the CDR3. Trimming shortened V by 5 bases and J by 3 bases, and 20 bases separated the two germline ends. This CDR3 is CASSPGSVVAIYEQYF. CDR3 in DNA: TGTGCCAGCAGCCCAGGTAGTGTCGTAGCGATCTACGAGCAGTACTTC.